This TCR beta chain is drawn from a study of blood T cell repertoires in COVID-19. In the original processing: Using reference gene primer amplification, nucleated cell counts were estimated. TCRdb's copy holds only in-frame clones and misses some; the assay was immunoSEQ multiplex PCR. The DNA was the basis for D and trimming; V, J and clone size are from that table. The sample consists of roughly 250,000 clones, around nine tenths of them appearing once. The sequence was collected from a woman aged 50 to 60 who had recovered from COVID-19. Sequencing was performed on PBMCs or T cells enriched from blood (not recorded which).

The CDR3 DNA follows: TGTGCCAGCAGCTCCTCGAGGGCGGAGGGCACAGATACGCAGTATTTT. This encodes CASSSSRAEGTDTQYF. This chain uses TRBV7-9 with TRBJ2-3, with a possible D match to TRBD2 (5 bases). The germline CDR1 and CDR2 sequences are SEHNR and FQNEAQ (reference sequence). The CDR3 is 16 residues long. V gave up 4 bases and J gave up 1 base, with 15 bases separating them.